Listed here are 21 T cell receptor beta chains from one sample, sequenced in a study of Tregs in tolerant kidney transplant recipients. Method: immunoSEQ multiplex PCR; TCRdb's copy keeps in-frame clones and lacks some. The top ten hold 10% to 15% of the sample, which has 15,000 to 17,000 clones, approximately 94% seen once. Specimen: CD8+ T cells from blood. The receptors come from a human donor in good health.

The chain employs TRBV5-6 and TRBJ2-7; D is possibly TRBD2 (6 bases). V gave up 6 bases and J gave up 6 bases, with 22 bases separating them. Germline V lookup: CDR1 SGHDT, CDR2 YYEEEE. The CDR3 is 15 residues long. The CDR3 spells CASTLRAGRSGEQYF. The CDR3 DNA follows: TGTGCCAGCACCCTGAGGGCAGGGAGGTCGGGCGAGCAGTACTTC.

In the case of this clone: Other DNA sequences in this sample translate to the same CDR3. The chain has TRBV4-1 and TRBJ2-6; TRBD2 aligns across 8 bases. This CDR3 region has 17 residues. V was clipped by 6 bases and J by 2 bases; unmatched bases: 9. In germline, CDR1 is MGHRA, CDR2 YSYEKL. CDR3 nucleotides: TGCGCCAGCAGAAAGGGACTAGTCGTGGCTGGGGCCAACGTCCTGACTTTC. It specifies CASRKGLVVAGANVLTF.

The rearrangement uses TRBV4-3 and TRBJ2-1; D perhaps matches TRBD1 (6 bases). There are 17 residues in the CDR3. Germline assignment: CDR1 LGHNA and CDR2 YSLEER. V lost 6 bases, J lost 0 bases, and 18 bases lay in between. The CDR3 region has the DNA TGCGCCAGCAGTCAGACTCCTACAGGGTACTCCTACAATGAGCAGTTCTTC. Its protein is CASSQTPTGYSYNEQFF.

V and J are TRBV7-2 and TRBJ2-1; 7 bases agree with TRBD2. This CDR3 comprises 16 residues. Trimming removed 4 bases from V and 2 bases from J; junction bases left unmatched: 8. The V gene's germline CDR1 is SGHTA and CDR2 FQGNSA. The CDR3 loop is CASSYTGTNTYNEQFF. The CDR3 region has the DNA TGTGCCAGCAGCTATACCGGGACTAACACCTACAATGAGCAGTTCTTC.

This clone was recorded once. The rearrangement uses TRBV7-9 and TRBJ2-4; D remains ambiguous. Per germline, CDR1 SEHNR and CDR2 FQNEAQ (reference sequence). This CDR3 comprises 15 residues. The V end lost 2 bases, the J end lost 0 bases, and 8 bases lay between the germline ends. CDR3 sequence: CASSLTDLAKNIQYF. DNA for the CDR3: TGTGCCAGCAGCTTAACCGACTTAGCCAAAAACATTCAGTACTTC.

This chain uses TRBV13 with TRBJ2-7; maybe TRBD1 (6 bases). Germline V CDR1 and CDR2: PRHDT, FYEKMQ (reference sequence). V lost 5 bases and J lost 6, with 14 bases in between. The CDR3 loop spans 13 amino acids. Here the CDR3 DNA reads TGTGCCAGCAGCCCGACAGGACTCGTCGAGCAGTACTTC. Its translation: CASSPTGLVEQYF.

The V and J genes are TRBV7-3 and TRBJ2-1, with D perhaps assigned TRBD1 or TRBD2 (5 bases each). The CDR3 contains 16 residues. Germline loops: CDR1 SGHTA, CDR2 FQGTGA. V shed 6 bases and J shed 3 bases, with 18 bases lying between them. The CDR3 coding sequence is TGTGCCAGCAGATCCCCCGGGACCCCTGACTACAATGAGCAGTTCTTC. Translating it yields CASRSPGTPDYNEQFF.

J is TRBJ2-1 and V is TRBV4-3, with 9 bases lining up with TRBD2. Germline CDR1 is LGHNA and CDR2 is YSLEER. Trimming cost V 4 bases and J 6 bases; bases outside gene matches: 7. The CDR3 is made up of 15 amino acids. The CDR3 bases are TGCGCCAGCAGCCTTGGCGGGAGGGCAGGCAATGAGCAGTTCTTC. Translated, it gives CASSLGGRAGNEQFF.

By its share, this clone is large (0.1 to 1%). CDR3 loop: CASSRRLAPQETQYF. CDR3 nucleotide sequence: TGTGCCAGCAGCAGGAGGCTGGCCCCTCAAGAGACCCAGTACTTC. The gene calls are TRBV21-1 and TRBJ2-5; the table's D call, TRBD2, has no DNA check behind it. TRBV21-1 is an annotated pseudogene. The CDR3 loop spans 15 amino acids.

The V and J genes are TRBV7-9 and TRBJ2-1; D could derive from TRBD1 or TRBD2 (5 bases each). The ends were cut back, 1 base at V and 9 bases at J, with 19 bases in the middle. The CDR3 is 16 residues long. Looked up from germline, CDR1 is SEHNR and CDR2 is FQNEAQ (reference sequence). Written as DNA, the CDR3 is TGTGCCAGCAGCTTAGGAGGGGTCGGAGTAATGGGTGAGCAGTTCTTC. Translated, it gives CASSLGGVGVMGEQFF. Variable domain in full (rest from reference TRBV7-9 and TRBJ2-1): DTGVSQNPRHKITKRGQNVTFRCDPISEHNRLYWYRQTLGQGPEFLTYFQNEAQLEKSRLLSDRFSAERPKGSFSTLEIQRTEQGDSAMYLCASSLGGVGVMGEQFFGPGTRLTVL.

The chain recombines TRBV9 with TRBJ2-2; no firm D call. Germline assignment: CDR1 SGDLS and CDR2 YYNGEE. Trimming removed 7 bases at V and 4 bases at J, with 8 bases between. This CDR3 is built from 12 residues. In DNA form, the CDR3 reads TGTGCCAGCTTAGGGTTCACCGGGGAGCTGTTTTTT. It encodes CASLGFTGELFF.

The J gene is TRBJ2-2, the V gene TRBV5-4; D tentatively reads TRBD1 or TRBD2 (6 bases each). V lost 0 bases to trimming and J lost 5 bases, with 20 bases between them. The CDR3 loop spans 18 amino acids. Germline loops: CDR1 SGHNT, CDR2 YYREEE (reference sequence). Here the CDR3 reads CASSLGGGPRGRTGELFF. DNA of the CDR3: TGTGCCAGCAGCTTGGGTGGGGGCCCCCGGGGGCGGACCGGGGAGCTGTTTTTT.

V usage is TRBV7-2 and J usage is TRBJ2-1; D possibly uses TRBD1 or TRBD2 (5 bases each). The CDR3 has 12 residues. Trimming took off 3 bases at V and 8 bases at J, with 8 bases between the two ends. Germline V gene data show CDR1 as SGHTA and CDR2 as FQGNSA. The CDR3 DNA is TGTGCCAGCAGCTTTTCGGGGCATGAGCAGTTCTTC. It yields the protein CASSFSGHEQFF.

This rearrangement joins TRBV5-1 to TRBJ1-1; D may be TRBD1 (6 bases). The ends were cut back, 1 base at V and 4 bases at J, with 17 bases in the middle. The CDR3 has 16 amino acids. The germline V gene encodes CDR1 SGHRS and CDR2 YFSETQ. CDR3 sequence reads: CASSLTRDTLGTEAFF. CDR3 sequence (DNA): TGCGCCAGCAGCTTGACCCGGGACACCCTGGGCACTGAAGCTTTCTTT.

The chain couples TRBV4-1 to TRBJ1-3; D gene ambiguous. V lost 4 bases and J lost 4, with 17 bases in between. CDR3 length equals 16 residues. In germline, CDR1 is MGHRA, CDR2 YSYEKL. The CDR3 DNA reads TGCGCCAGCAGCCTAGGGCGTTTGGCGACCGGAAACACCATATATTTT. Amino acid sequence: CASSLGRLATGNTIYF.

J is TRBJ1-1 and V is TRBV7-9; D perhaps matches TRBD1 (6 bases). The ends were cut back, 5 bases at V and 3 bases at J, with 22 bases in the middle. This CDR3 has 17 residues. Germline V gives CDR1 SEHNR, CDR2 FQNEAQ (reference sequence). CDR3 nucleotide sequence: TGTGCCAGCAGCCCCCCGCTCGGGACAACCCCAGACACTGAAGCTTTCTTT. Its translation: CASSPPLGTTPDTEAFF.

The rearrangement links TRBV20-1 to TRBJ1-2; unclear D gene. The CDR3 contains 11 residues. Trimming left V 0 bases short and J 10 bases short, with 9 bases between. Germline V gene sequence: CDR1 DFQATT, CDR2 SNEGSKA (reference sequence). CDR3: CSARDRKYYTF. In nucleotides, the CDR3 is TGCAGTGCTAGAGATCGAAAGTACTACACCTTC.

This chain links TRBV30 with TRBJ1-5, with a tentative D call TRBD1 (5 bases). The V gene lost 2 bases and the J gene lost 2 bases, with 16 bases spanning the gap. Germline CDR1 reads GTSNPN; CDR2 reads SVGIG (reference sequence). The CDR3 length is 16 residues. CDR3 coding DNA: TGTGCCTGGAGTCACCCCACCCTCAGGGGCAATCAGCCCCAGCATTTT. This gives the protein CAWSHPTLRGNQPQHF.

This clone came up once. A read error may account for a junction end that differs from germline. Other DNA sequences from this sample encode an identical CDR3 as well. The V gene is TRBV30, the J gene TRBJ2-7, with D maybe TRBD1 (6 bases). Germline V lookup: CDR1 GTSNPN, CDR2 SVGIG (reference sequence). The CDR3 covers 16 residues. In DNA form, the CDR3 reads TGTGCTTGGAGTGTACTGGGACACGGCCCCCCCTACGAGCAGTACTTC. Its protein is CAWSVLGHGPPYEQYF.

The chain uses TRBV19 and TRBJ1-1, with TRBD1 matching over 7 bases. Germline CDR1 reads LNHDA; CDR2 reads SQIVND (reference sequence). The CDR3 has 14 amino acids. J lost 4 bases, V lost 2 bases, and 4 bases had no gene match. The CDR3: CASSIPGGSTEAFF. CDR3 DNA: TGTGCCAGTAGTATACCAGGGGGGTCCACTGAAGCTTTCTTT.

CDR3 coding DNA: TGTGCCAGCCGGACAGGGGTCACTGAAGCTTTCTTT. This encodes CASRTGVTEAFF. The chain combines TRBV2 with TRBJ1-1, with TRBD1 identical over 9 bases. The CDR3 runs to 12 residues. Germline V gene lookup returns CDR1 SNHLY and CDR2 FYNNEI. Germline trimming cut 8 bases from V and 4 bases from J; bases unmatched to any gene: 2.